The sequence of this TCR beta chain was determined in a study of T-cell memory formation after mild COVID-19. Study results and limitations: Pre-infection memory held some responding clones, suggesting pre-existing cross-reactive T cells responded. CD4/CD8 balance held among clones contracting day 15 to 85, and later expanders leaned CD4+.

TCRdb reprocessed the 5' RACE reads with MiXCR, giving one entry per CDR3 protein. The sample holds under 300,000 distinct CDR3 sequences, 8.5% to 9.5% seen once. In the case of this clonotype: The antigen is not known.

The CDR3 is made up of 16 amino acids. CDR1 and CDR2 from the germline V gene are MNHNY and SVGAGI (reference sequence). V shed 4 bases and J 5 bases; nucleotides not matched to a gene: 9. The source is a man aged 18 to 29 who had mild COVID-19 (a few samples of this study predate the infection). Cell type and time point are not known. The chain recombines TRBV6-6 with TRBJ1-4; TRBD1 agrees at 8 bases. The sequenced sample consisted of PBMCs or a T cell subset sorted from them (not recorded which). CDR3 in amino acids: CASSSLDRDRNEKLFF. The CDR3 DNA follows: TGTGCCAGCAGTTCCCTAGACCGGGACAGGAATGAAAAACTGTTTTTT.